This entry lists 18 T cell receptor beta chains sequenced from one sample in a study of shared clonotypes between healthy human individuals (dated by TCRdb to the early 2020s). CD8 naive samples were CD45RO-negative cells positively selected for CCR7, giving a CD45RA+CCR7+ population that excluded TemRA cells. The method was the immunoSEQ multiplex PCR assay. TCRdb re-hosts the immuneACCESS table, in-frame sequences only. Its copies lack some clones; in the studies checked, an unresolved V gene accounts for under half of them, and the cause for the rest is not known. This sample lists under 2,000,000 clones; approximately 94% were detected once. Roughly 1.2% of the sample is in the top ten clones. The specimen was naive CD8+ T cells sorted from blood. The meaning of the sample's cell subset or site label: CD45RA+CCR7+. These receptor sequences come from a man between 18 and 35 years old in good health.

To note about this clone: This sample includes further DNA sequences coding for the same CDR3. J is TRBJ2-2 and V is TRBV6-1; D assignment may be TRBD1 or TRBD2 (7 bases each). From germline, CDR1 is MNHNS and CDR2 SASEGT. Trimming shortened V by 0 bases and J by 7 bases, and 12 bases separated the two germline ends. The CDR3 has 15 residues. In DNA form, the CDR3 reads TGTGCCAGCAGTGAAGCTACAGGGGAGGGCGGGGAGCTGTTTTTT. Its protein is CASSEATGEGGELFF.

This sequence joins TRBV28 and TRBJ2-7; TRBD1 agrees at 12 bases. Germline lookup yields CDR1 MDHEN and CDR2 SYDVKM. CDR3 size: 13 residues. Losses at the gene ends were 8 bases for V and 6 bases for J; bases not matched to a gene: 5. CDR3 loop: CASAGTGGFEQYF. CDR3 nucleotide sequence: TGTGCCAGCGCCGGGACAGGGGGCTTCGAGCAGTACTTC.

The chain has TRBV7-9 and TRBJ2-3; 8 bases are shared with TRBD1. J lost 4 bases, V lost 5 bases, and 5 bases had no gene match. The length of the CDR3 is 14 residues. Germline assignment: CDR1 SEHNR and CDR2 FQNEAQ (reference sequence). Here the CDR3 DNA reads TGTGCCAGCAGCCCCTCGGACAGGGCAGATACGCAGTATTTT. Amino acid sequence: CASSPSDRADTQYF.

The chain couples TRBV7-9 to TRBJ2-1, with unresolved D. V lost 1 base, J lost 6 bases, and 4 bases lay in between. The CDR3 length is 12 residues. CDR1 and CDR2 (germline): SEHNR, FQNEAQ (reference sequence). This CDR3 reads CASSLEFNEQFF. CDR3 DNA: TGTGCCAGCAGCTTAGAATTCAATGAGCAGTTCTTC.

V is TRBV4-1 and J is TRBJ1-1, with D maybe TRBD1 (5 bases). This CDR3 comprises 13 residues. The germline CDR1 and CDR2 sequences are MGHRA and YSYEKL. The V gene lost 8 bases and the J gene lost 6 bases, with 16 bases spanning the gap. CDR3 sequence: CASAGGGSSEAFF. DNA for the CDR3: TGCGCCAGCGCCGGGGGGGGGAGCTCTGAAGCTTTCTTT.

The rearrangement joins TRBV29-1 to TRBJ2-1; D is undetermined. V gave up 2 bases and J gave up 8 bases, with 10 bases separating them. Germline CDR1 reads SQVTM; CDR2 reads ANQGSEA. The CDR3 has 12 residues. CDR3 in DNA: TGCAGCGTTGAACTGCCCTCCCATGAGCAGTTCTTC. Its protein is CSVELPSHEQFF.

This clone was counted once. The chain carries TRBV4-3 and TRBJ2-7, with TRBD2 as a possible D gene (5 bases). Germline values: CDR1 LGHNA, CDR2 YSLEER. V lost 0 bases to trimming and J lost 4 bases, with 16 bases between them. The CDR3 is 16 residues long. The CDR3 bases are TGCGCCAGCAGCCAAGATGGGTGGGGAGAGAGGTACGAGCAGTACTTC. Amino acids: CASSQDGWGERYEQYF.

V usage is TRBV4-1 and J usage is TRBJ2-7; D is unclear. Germline loops: CDR1 MGHRA, CDR2 YSYEKL. The CDR3 contains 14 residues. The ends were cut back, 3 bases at V and 2 bases at J, with 11 bases in the middle. The CDR3 DNA is TGCGCCAGCAGCCAGGAATACAATACCTACGAGCAGTACTTC. It is translated as CASSQEYNTYEQYF.

Of note for this clone: At one boundary the junction diverges from the germline segment, which might be a read error. This chain joins TRBV27 and TRBJ2-7; 7 bases map to TRBD1. This CDR3 comprises 15 residues. Germline-derived CDR1 and CDR2 are MNHEY and SMNVEV (reference sequence). CDR3 amino acids: CASRMGQGVAYEQYF. In DNA form, the CDR3 reads TGTGCCAGCAGAATGGGTCAGGGGGTGGCCTATGAGCAGTACTTC.

The V gene is TRBV7-9, the J gene TRBJ2-3; 7 bases are shared with TRBD2. This CDR3 region has 16 residues. From germline, CDR1 is SEHNR and CDR2 FQNEAQ (reference sequence). V was clipped by 5 bases and J by 4 bases; unmatched bases: 12. The CDR3: CASSRRAGYDADTQYF. The DNA of the CDR3 is TGTGCCAGCAGCCGACGAGCGGGGTACGACGCAGATACGCAGTATTTT. Together with reference TRBV7-9 and TRBJ2-3, the CDR3 gives the full variable domain: DTGVSQNPRHKITKRGQNVTFRCDPISEHNRLYWYRQTLGQGPEFLTYFQNEAQLEKSRLLSDRFSAERPKGSFSTLEIQRTEQGDSAMYLCASSRRAGYDADTQYFGPGTRLTVL.

V usage is TRBV7-8 and J usage is TRBJ1-1; tentatively, D is TRBD1 (5 bases). The V and J ends lost 2 bases and 2 bases respectively, with 12 bases between them. The CDR3 loop spans 15 amino acids. Germline CDR1 is SGHVS and CDR2 is FQNEAQ. CDR3 loop: CASSLSAGTNTEAFF. In nucleotides, the CDR3 is TGTGCCAGCAGCTTATCGGCAGGGACCAACACTGAAGCTTTCTTT.

The rearrangement links TRBV9 to TRBJ2-7; no reliable D call. This CDR3 region has 14 residues. V was clipped by 0 bases and J by 5 bases, with 12 bases between them. Germline assignment: CDR1 SGDLS and CDR2 YYNGEE. The CDR3 region has the DNA TGTGCCAGCAGCGTAGGTGGGATCTTGGACGAGCAGTACTTC. Its protein product is CASSVGGILDEQYF.

The CDR3 sequence is CASSSPNSPLHF. The CDR3 DNA reads as TGTGCCAGCAGCTCGCCTAATTCACCCCTCCACTTT. The chain couples TRBV9 to TRBJ1-6; D unclear. Germline-derived CDR1 and CDR2 are SGDLS and YYNGEE. The V gene lost 4 bases and the J gene lost 6 bases, with 5 bases spanning the gap. There are 12 residues in the CDR3.

The chain recombines TRBV27 with TRBJ1-1, with a tentative D call TRBD1 (5 bases). The CDR3 length is 14 residues. The V end was cut by 2 bases, the J end by 4 bases, with 11 bases between. The germline V gene has CDR1 MNHEY and CDR2 SMNVEV (reference sequence). The CDR3 region has the DNA TGTGCCAGCAGTTTACTCGGGGGGAGCACTGAAGCTTTCTTT. Translation: CASSLLGGSTEAFF.

The chain has TRBV30 and TRBJ1-2; the D gene is possibly TRBD1 (5 bases). Trimming shortened V by 0 bases and J by 8 bases, and 13 bases separated the two germline ends. This CDR3 contains 13 residues. Looked up from germline, CDR1 is GTSNPN and CDR2 is SVGIG (reference sequence). The DNA of the CDR3 is TGTGCCTGGAGTGTAAGCAGGGCAGGCGGCTACACCTTC. It specifies CAWSVSRAGGYTF.

This clone appeared once. The J gene is TRBJ2-1, the V gene TRBV11-3; 9 positions match TRBD1. V trimming: 0 bases; J trimming: 1 base; junction bases outside the gene matches: 1. The CDR3 consists of 16 residues. Germline assignment: CDR1 SGHNT and CDR2 YENEEA. The CDR3 bases are TGTGCCAGCAGCTTAGAGACAGGGGGATCCTACAATGAGCAGTTCTTC. It codes for CASSLETGGSYNEQFF.

This chain uses TRBV5-1 with TRBJ2-3, with unresolved D. The germline gives CDR1 SGHRS, CDR2 YFSETQ. V lost 4 bases and J 0 bases, leaving 18 bases between the germline ends. The CDR3 is 17 amino acids. CDR3 in amino acids: CASSPIKGRPSTDTQYF. The CDR3 nucleotides are TGCGCCAGCAGCCCTATCAAGGGCAGGCCCAGCACAGATACGCAGTATTTT.

The chain employs TRBV19 and TRBJ2-7, with a weak D call TRBD1 (5 bases). CDR1 is LNHDA and CDR2 is SQIVND in the germline V gene (reference sequence). This CDR3 region has 13 residues. V lost 5 bases and J lost 2, with 10 bases in between. CDR3 region: CASSYRITYEQYF. The CDR3 nucleotides are TGTGCCAGTAGTTACAGGATCACCTACGAGCAGTACTTC.